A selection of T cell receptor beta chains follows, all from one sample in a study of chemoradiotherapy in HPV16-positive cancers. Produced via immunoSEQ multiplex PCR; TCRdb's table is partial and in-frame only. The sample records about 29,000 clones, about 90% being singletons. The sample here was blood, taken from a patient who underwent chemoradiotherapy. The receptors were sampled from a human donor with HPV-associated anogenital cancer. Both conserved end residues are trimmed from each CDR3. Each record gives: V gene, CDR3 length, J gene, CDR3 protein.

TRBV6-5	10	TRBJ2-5	ASSDQVETQY
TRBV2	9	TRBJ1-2	ASTVGFGYT
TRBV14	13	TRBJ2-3	ASGYGVWGTDTQY
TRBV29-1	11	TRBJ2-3	SVRVAFTDTQY
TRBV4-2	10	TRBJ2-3	ASSQGLQTQY
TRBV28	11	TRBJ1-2	ASSFEVPRGYT
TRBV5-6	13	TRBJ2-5	ASSFYSGSPQTQY
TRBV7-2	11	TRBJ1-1	ASSQQGNTEAF
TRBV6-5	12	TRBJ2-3	ASSKGQAEDTQY
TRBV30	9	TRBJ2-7	AWIRGAEQY
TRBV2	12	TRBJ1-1	ASSLLPRTGEAF
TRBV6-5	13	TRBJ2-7	ASSSTGGFSYEQY
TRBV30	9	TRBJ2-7	AWSLQNLRY
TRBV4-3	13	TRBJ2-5	ASSQDVTSGETQY
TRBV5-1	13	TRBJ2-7	ASSLVRDSSYEQY
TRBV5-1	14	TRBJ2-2	ASSSPGRTNTGELF
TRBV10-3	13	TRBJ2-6	AIRPAPSGANVLT
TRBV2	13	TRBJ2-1	ASSPGTGNDNEQF
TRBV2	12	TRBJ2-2	ASGLIVDTGELF
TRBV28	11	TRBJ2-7	ASSPQSGYEQY
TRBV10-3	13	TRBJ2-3	AISPGLASTDTQY
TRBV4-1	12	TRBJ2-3	ASSPVGAKDTQY
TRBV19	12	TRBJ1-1	ASSGRGKNTEAF
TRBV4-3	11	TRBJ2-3	ASSQELFDTQY
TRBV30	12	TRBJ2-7	AWSADVSSYEQY